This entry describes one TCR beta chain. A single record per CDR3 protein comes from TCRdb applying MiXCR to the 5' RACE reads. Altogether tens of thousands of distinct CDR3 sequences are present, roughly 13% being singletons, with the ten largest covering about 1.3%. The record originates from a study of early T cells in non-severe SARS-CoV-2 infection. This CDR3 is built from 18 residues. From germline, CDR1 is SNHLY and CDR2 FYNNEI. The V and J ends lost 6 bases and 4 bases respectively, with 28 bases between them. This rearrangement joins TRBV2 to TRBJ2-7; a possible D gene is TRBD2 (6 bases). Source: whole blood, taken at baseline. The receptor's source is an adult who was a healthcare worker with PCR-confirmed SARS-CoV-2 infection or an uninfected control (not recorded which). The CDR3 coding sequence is TGTGCCAGCAGCCCTCGGGACTTGACATTATCCCGTCTTTACGAGCAGTACTTC. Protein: CASSPRDLTLSRLYEQYF.